This TCR beta chain originates from a study of human T cells and chemical hapten exposure. General study points: Relative to control repertoires, expanded TCRs gave rise to significantly more large CDR3 similarity clusters.

TCRdb called the RACE reads again in MiXCR, with one record for every CDR3 protein. There are more than 85,000 distinct CDR3 sequences in the sample; 8.5% occur only once, and approximately 2.8% lies in the top ten. This clonotype was picked up many times. What it recognizes is unknown. As to time point: pre-sensitization, week 0. Treatment meaning: therapeutic diphenylcyclopropenone sensitization with weekly scalp DPC. The ends were cut back, 5 bases at V and 3 bases at J, with 5 bases in the middle. CDR1 and CDR2 (germline): PRHDT, FYEKMQ (reference sequence). The CDR3 runs to 11 residues. This chain connects TRBV13 to TRBJ2-7; D not resolved. The sequenced sample was whole blood, obtained in connection with sensitization to the hapten diphenylcyclopropenone (DPC). The origin of this receptor is a man aged 40-55 years with alopecia areata. Some clones in this sample may be carry-over from other donors' samples. The CDR3 sequence: CASSENYEQYF. The CDR3 region has the DNA TGTGCCAGCAGCGAAAACTACGAGCAGTACTTC. The whole variable domain, filled in from reference TRBV13 and TRBJ2-7, reads AAGVIQSPRHLIKEKRETATLKCYPIPRHDTVYWYQQGPGQDPQFLISFYEKMQSDKGSIPDRFSAQQFSDYHSELNMSSLELGDSALYFCASSENYEQYFGPGTRLTVT.